The 18 T cell receptor beta chains reported below all come from one sample, sequenced in a study of post-analysis software for immune sequencing data. Overall study findings and caveats: Patients used roughly five TRBV segments, including TRBV5-6, TRBV5-1 and TRBV20-1, more often than controls.

These receptors are not linked to any known antigen. Unique molecular identifiers tagged the TCR beta cDNA libraries. TCRdb ran MiXCR on the PCR reads and lists one entry per CDR3 protein. Of approximately 770,000 distinct CDR3 sequences listed, approximately 44% are singletons. Input material: blood. The receptors stem from a girl aged 5 to 17 with multiple sclerosis.

This sequence joins TRBV6-2 or TRBV6-3 and TRBJ2-4; 10 bases are a match to TRBD2. After removal of 7 bases from V and 2 bases from J, the junction contained 17 bases not matched to a gene. The CDR3 loop spans 19 amino acids. Per germline, CDR1 MNHEY and CDR2 SVGEGT. CDR3 coding DNA: TGTGCCAGCACCTTAGCGGGAGGTCTCTTTGGGGGGACCAAAAACATTCAGTACTTC. This sequence encodes CASTLAGGLFGGTKNIQYF.

Here the CDR3 reads CATSDRNSPNRGNQPQHF. The CDR3 DNA sequence: TGTGCCACCAGTGATCGAAACAGTCCCAATAGGGGCAATCAGCCCCAGCATTTT. The chain combines TRBV24-1 with TRBJ1-5, with D unresolved. Between the trimmed V and J ends, which lost 3 bases and 2 bases, there was a span of 19 bases. CDR1 is KGHDR, CDR2 SFDVKD, per germline. The CDR3 consists of 18 residues.

The sample holds a few counts of this clonotype. The chain carries TRBV29-1 and TRBJ1-2, with D uncertain. The ends were cut back, 6 bases at V and 5 bases at J, with 19 bases in the middle. The CDR3 has 14 amino acids. Looked up from germline, CDR1 is SQVTM and CDR2 is ANQGSEA. In DNA form, the CDR3 reads TGCAGCGTCGAAAGCGGGGTCAGTCCATATGGCTACACCTTC. Translating it yields CSVESGVSPYGYTF.

The rearrangement joins TRBV20-1 to TRBJ2-5; no clear D gene. Between the trimmed V and J ends, which lost 6 bases and 0 bases, there was a span of 8 bases. CDR1 and CDR2 (germline): DFQATT, SNEGSKA (reference sequence). The CDR3 runs 12 residues. CDR3 DNA sequence: TGCAGTGCCAACAGCCACCAAGAGACCCAGTACTTC. Translated: CSANSHQETQYF.

The chain couples TRBV6-5 to TRBJ2-7; a possible D gene is TRBD2 (6 bases). Deletions cut 2 bases from V and 6 bases from J, with 17 bases between. The V gene's germline CDR1 is MNHEY and CDR2 SVGAGI. The CDR3 is 15 amino acids. Written as DNA, the CDR3 is TGTGCCAGCAGTTACCCGACTAGATCCGGACGCGAGCAGTACTTC. It specifies CASSYPTRSGREQYF.

This clonotype has more than one count but fewer than ten. The chain recombines TRBV5-1 with TRBJ2-7; tentative D call: TRBD1 (6 bases). The V gene lost 0 bases and the J gene lost 5 bases, with 12 bases spanning the gap. CDR1 is SGHRS, CDR2 YFSETQ, per germline. The CDR3 length is 14 residues. CDR3: CASSLEVNRDEQYF. Written as DNA, the CDR3 is TGCGCCAGCAGCTTGGAAGTGAACAGGGACGAGCAGTACTTC.

The rearrangement joins TRBV20-1 to TRBJ1-2; D is unclear. Germline V gives CDR1 DFQATT, CDR2 SNEGSKA (reference sequence). Between the trimmed V and J ends, which lost 2 bases and 4 bases, there was a span of 17 bases. The CDR3 is 15 residues long. CDR3 residues: CSARPSDRAPYGYTF. The CDR3 nucleotides read TGCAGTGCTAGACCCTCCGACCGCGCCCCCTATGGCTACACCTTC.

CDR3 sequence reads: CAWSAGTDYEQYF. The CDR3 DNA follows: TGTGCCTGGAGCGCCGGGACTGACTACGAGCAGTACTTC. This rearrangement joins TRBV30 to TRBJ2-5, with TRBD2 as a possible D gene (6 bases). The J call is in doubt because the DNA end fits TRBJ2-7 better. Germline CDR1 GTSNPN, CDR2 SVGIG (reference sequence). This CDR3 contains 13 residues.

The chain carries TRBV3-1 and TRBJ2-1; TRBD2 matches 11 bases. This CDR3 region has 16 residues. With V trimmed by 2 bases and J by 5 bases, 5 bases remained unmatched. Per germline, CDR1 LGHDT and CDR2 YNNKEL (reference sequence). The CDR3 bases are TGTGCCAGCAGCCAACCACTAGCGGGAGTCGACAATGAGCAGTTCTTC. Translating it yields CASSQPLAGVDNEQFF.

This chain connects TRBV3-1 to TRBJ1-2; TRBD1 agrees at 9 bases. The CDR3 sequence is 15 residues long. CDR1 is LGHDT and CDR2 is YNNKEL in the germline V gene (reference sequence). V trimming: 5 bases; J trimming: 4 bases; junction bases outside the gene matches: 8. In DNA form, the CDR3 reads TGTGCCAGCAGCTCGGGACAGGGTGAAATCTATGGCTACACCTTC. Protein product: CASSSGQGEIYGYTF.

The chain joins TRBV5-6 to TRBJ2-4; no reliable D call. V was cut by 2 bases and J by 15 bases, with 18 bases left in between. CDR1 and CDR2 (germline): SGHDT, YYEEEE. CDR3 length equals 13 residues. The CDR3 spells CASSLPLLYELYF. CDR3 nucleotide sequence: TGTGCCAGCAGCTTACCTCTCCTATACGAGCTGTACTTC. Looking up the rest from reference TRBV5-6 and TRBJ2-4 gives the full variable domain: DAGVTQSPTHLIKTRGQQVTLRCSPKSGHDTVSWYQQALGQGPQFIFQYYEEEERQRGNFPDRFSGHQFPNYSSELNVNALLLGDSALYLCASSLPLLYELYFGAGTRLSVL.

This chain links TRBV2 with TRBJ2-7, with D perhaps TRBD1 (5 bases). The CDR3 is made up of 14 amino acids. CDR1 is SNHLY and CDR2 is FYNNEI in the germline V gene. The germline V and J ends were trimmed by 3 bases and 2 bases, with 11 bases remaining between them. CDR3 bases: TGTGCCAGCAGTGACCAGGGAACCACCTACGAGCAGTACTTC. This sequence encodes CASSDQGTTYEQYF.

The count of this clonotype is one. The rearrangement links TRBV29-1 to TRBJ2-7; TRBD2 agrees at 13 bases. J gave up 5 bases and V 4 bases, and 5 bases lay outside the gene matches. This CDR3 region has 14 residues. In germline, CDR1 is SQVTM, CDR2 ANQGSEA. The DNA for the CDR3 is TGCAGCGTTGTAAGACTAGCGGGAGGTCACGAGCAGTACTTC. This encodes CSVVRLAGGHEQYF.

V and J are TRBV5-1 and TRBJ2-3; unclear D gene. This CDR3 contains 14 residues. CDR1 is SGHRS and CDR2 is YFSETQ in the germline V gene. Trimming took 7 bases from V and 1 from J, leaving 13 bases between them. This CDR3 reads CASGSLRGTDTQYF. The CDR3 DNA reads as TGCGCCAGCGGCTCCCTTCGGGGCACAGATACGCAGTATTTT.

V is TRBV12-3 or TRBV12-4 and J is TRBJ1-4; TRBD1 is a possible D gene (6 bases). This CDR3 region has 15 residues. Trimming took 4 bases from V and 4 from J, leaving 13 bases between them. The CDR3 loop reads CASSSSGVDNEKLFF. The DNA for the CDR3 is TGTGCCAGCAGTTCCTCAGGGGTCGATAATGAAAAACTGTTTTTT.

Only a few counts were recorded for this clonotype. The rearrangement joins TRBV20-1 to TRBJ2-1, with a weak D call TRBD2 (6 bases). CDR3 length: 11 residues. V lost 3 bases and J lost 12, with 12 bases in between. Germline CDR1 reads DFQATT; CDR2 reads SNEGSKA (reference sequence). The CDR3 sequence is CSASGDFGQFF. CDR3 coding DNA: TGCAGTGCTAGCGGGGACTTTGGGCAGTTCTTC.

This clonotype occurred many times. The chain joins TRBV2 to TRBJ2-7; 14 nucleotides match TRBD2. The germline V gene has CDR1 SNHLY and CDR2 FYNNEI. The CDR3 covers 17 residues. The V and J ends lost 4 bases and 3 bases, in that order; junction bases with no gene match: 8. The CDR3 coding sequence is TGTGCCAGCAGTGCCGGGACTAGCGGGAGTAGGGACTACGAGCAGTACTTC. It specifies CASSAGTSGSRDYEQYF.

In this sample, this clonotype turned up a few times. The rearrangement links TRBV12-3 or TRBV12-4 to TRBJ2-1; D is undetermined. This CDR3 contains 10 residues. Trimming removed 8 bases from V and 7 bases from J, with 6 bases in between. CDR3 DNA sequence: TGTGCCAGCCTGGGGAATGAGCAGTTCTTC. Its protein is CASLGNEQFF.